This T cell receptor (beta chain) stems from a study of shared clonotypes between healthy human individuals. Whole-study context: Each donor contributed plates that comprised three CD4 naive, three CD4 memory, two CD8 naive and one CD8 memory.

Study processing details: Because ImmunoSEQ provided only junction sequences with no quality scores, the filtering differed. Method: immunoSEQ multiplex PCR; TCRdb's copy keeps in-frame clones and lacks some. That table gives V, J and clone size, and the DNA gave D and trimming. The table records approximately 2,300,000 clones, under 95% of them present only once. Study-level points and caveats: Roughly 5% of naive CD4 clonotypes were common to a few donors. Researchers sampled blood only, noting tissue repertoires likely differ.

Looked up from germline, CDR1 is MDHEN and CDR2 is SYDVKM. The CDR3 has 16 amino acids. Note on this clone: Antigen: not known. Relative to the germline gene, one junction end is altered; a read error may explain this.

The TCR sequence derives from a man between 18 and 35 years old in good health. Some clones in this sample may be carry-over from other donors' samples. Specimen: naive CD4+ T cells from PBMCs. Subset given: CD45RA+ positively selected. The chain uses TRBV28 and TRBJ2-6; D perhaps matches TRBD1 (5 bases). The CDR3 DNA reads TGTGCCAGCGGTTTGAAGGGGCCCTCTGGGGCCAACGTCCTGACTTTC. This codes for CASGLKGPSGANVLTF.